The present TCR beta chain was sequenced within a study of blood T cell repertoires in COVID-19. On the study more broadly: T cells, B-cell-depleted T cells, or PBMCs supplied cDNA or gDNA.

Trimming removed 0 bases from V and 3 bases from J, with 12 bases in between. Germline lookup yields CDR1 MGHRA and CDR2 YSYEKL. This CDR3 has 15 amino acids. Authors' processing steps: How many nucleated cells were present was estimated from reference gene primer amplification. Using immunoSEQ multiplex PCR, the repertoire was profiled, and TCRdb retains in-frame clones only, with some absent. V, J and clone size are taken as reported in that table, and D and trimming were inferred from the DNA itself. There are about 330,000 clones in the sample; 80% to 90% occur only once, and over 4.5% lies in the top ten. Cohorts were based on clinical histories the participants reported. Among Cohort 3 donors, those recovered had two negative PCRs, clearance, or symptom resolution.

The J gene is TRBJ2-7, the V gene TRBV4-1, with D unresolved. Input material: PBMCs or T cells enriched from blood (not recorded which). The sequence derives from a man younger than 40 who had recovered from COVID-19. CDR3 sequence: CASSQEAASGYEQYF. The CDR3 DNA follows: TGCGCCAGCAGCCAAGAGGCCGCCTCGGGCTACGAGCAGTACTTC.